This TCR beta chain was documented in a study of cytomegalovirus exposure and HLA in healthy donors. Whole-study results and caveats: An analysis that came later showed most CMV-associated TCR beta chains appearing HLA-restricted.

Germline CDR1 is SSHAT and CDR2 is FNYEAQ (reference sequence). The CDR3 extends over 14 amino acids. As for this clone: The antigen remains unidentified. The junction departs from germline at one end; a sequencing error may be responsible.

It was healthy bone marrow donors who served as donors. Use of 60 Vbeta and 13 Jbeta primers characterized the PCR. The assay was immunoSEQ multiplex PCR, and TCRdb's table has in-frame clones only and misses some. In the table there are roughly 120,000 clones, approximately 73% of which are singletons. The sample was PBMCs. The V call is TRBV7-7, the J call TRBJ1-1; 7 nucleotides match TRBD1. The TCR originated in a man in his forties in good health and CMV-seronegative. As DNA, the CDR3 is TGTGCTAGCAGCCCACTTACAGGGGAAGGTGGAACTTTCTTT. It codes for CASSPLTGEGGTFF.